These T cell receptor beta chains were read from a single sample in a study of T-cell memory formation after mild COVID-19. MiXCR was run by TCRdb on the 5' RACE reads, yielding one entry per CDR3 protein. Here the sample spans around 250,000 distinct CDR3 sequences, about a sixth being singletons. The specimen was PBMCs or a T cell subset sorted from them (not recorded which). All receptors come from a man aged 18 to 29 who had mild COVID-19 (a few samples of this study predate the infection). Cell type and time point are not known. Both conserved end residues are part of each CDR3.

v_call: TRBV27; j_call: TRBJ1-2; cdr3_length: 13; cdr3_aa: CASSSYIRAGYTF
v_call: TRBV11-2; j_call: TRBJ2-3; cdr3_length: 15; cdr3_aa: CASSRGPPSTDTQYF
v_call: TRBV5-1; j_call: TRBJ2-1; cdr3_length: 17; cdr3_aa: CASSLGREAGGPDEQFF
v_call: TRBV6-2/TRBV6-3; j_call: TRBJ2-1; cdr3_length: 12; cdr3_aa: CAIRQDYNEQFF
v_call: TRBV5-4; j_call: TRBJ2-7; cdr3_length: 14; cdr3_aa: CASSLGGQDYEQYF
v_call: TRBV5-1; j_call: TRBJ1-2; cdr3_length: 19; cdr3_aa: CASSLAQYEQGQPPYGYTF
v_call: TRBV24-1; j_call: TRBJ2-1; cdr3_length: 16; cdr3_aa: CATSDPRGGIYNEQFF
v_call: TRBV6-2/TRBV6-3; j_call: TRBJ1-5; cdr3_length: 12; cdr3_aa: CASGAGKQPQHF
v_call: TRBV2; j_call: TRBJ2-5; cdr3_length: 15; cdr3_aa: CASSEARLGQETQYF
v_call: TRBV11-2; j_call: TRBJ1-2; cdr3_length: 14; cdr3_aa: CASSTGAANYGYTF
v_call: TRBV6-5; j_call: TRBJ2-3; cdr3_length: 15; cdr3_aa: CASSYKRGDTDTQYF
v_call: TRBV2; j_call: TRBJ1-5; cdr3_length: 14; cdr3_aa: CASRDGYSNQPQHF
v_call: TRBV6-5; j_call: TRBJ1-5; cdr3_length: 15; cdr3_aa: CASSFTHGGNQPQHF
v_call: TRBV6-2/TRBV6-3; j_call: TRBJ2-1; cdr3_length: 15; cdr3_aa: CASSPLAGEYNEQFF
v_call: TRBV5-5; j_call: TRBJ2-1; cdr3_length: 14; cdr3_aa: CASSPYRGLNEQFF
v_call: TRBV29-1; j_call: TRBJ1-1; cdr3_length: 11; cdr3_aa: CSVPEAGEAFF
v_call: TRBV6-2/TRBV6-3; j_call: TRBJ2-3; cdr3_length: 13; cdr3_aa: CASRQTSTDTQYF
v_call: TRBV6-5; j_call: TRBJ2-5; cdr3_length: 14; cdr3_aa: CASSYSGTLETQYF
v_call: TRBV7-6; j_call: TRBJ1-1; cdr3_length: 17; cdr3_aa: CASSPRDRGTGNTEAFF
v_call: TRBV7-9; j_call: TRBJ1-5; cdr3_length: 18; cdr3_aa: CASSLGGASGYSNQPQHF
v_call: TRBV7-9; j_call: TRBJ2-3; cdr3_length: 16; cdr3_aa: CASNPGDGGRADTQYF
v_call: TRBV18; j_call: TRBJ2-3; cdr3_length: 17; cdr3_aa: CASSPRVITGDQDTQYF
v_call: TRBV4-2; j_call: TRBJ1-4; cdr3_length: 13; cdr3_aa: CASSQGGKEKLFF
v_call: TRBV5-4; j_call: TRBJ1-4; cdr3_length: 13; cdr3_aa: CASSPVGDEKLFF
v_call: TRBV28; j_call: TRBJ2-5; cdr3_length: 15; cdr3_aa: CASSLGVRGEETQYF
v_call: TRBV4-2; j_call: TRBJ2-2; cdr3_length: 17; cdr3_aa: CASSQEVQGLLTGELFF
v_call: TRBV5-4; j_call: TRBJ1-1; cdr3_length: 15; cdr3_aa: CASSLEVWENTEAFF
v_call: TRBV5-5; j_call: TRBJ2-3; cdr3_length: 15; cdr3_aa: CASSFEDWSTDTQYF
v_call: TRBV6-2/TRBV6-3; j_call: TRBJ2-2; cdr3_length: 17; cdr3_aa: CASSYGPYSDFTRELFF
v_call: TRBV4-3; j_call: TRBJ2-1; cdr3_length: 15; cdr3_aa: CASSQDDGDYNEQFF
v_call: TRBV7-2; j_call: TRBJ1-3; cdr3_length: 14; cdr3_aa: CASSLEQDGNTIYF
v_call: TRBV5-1; j_call: TRBJ1-2; cdr3_length: 17; cdr3_aa: CASSLARDRVPDYGYTF
v_call: TRBV10-1; j_call: TRBJ1-5; cdr3_length: 14; cdr3_aa: CASSPGGSNQPQHF
v_call: TRBV25-1; j_call: TRBJ2-3; cdr3_length: 17; cdr3_aa: CASRGLAGGRSGDTQYF
v_call: TRBV28; j_call: TRBJ1-1; cdr3_length: 15; cdr3_aa: CASRRRDRAWTEAFF
v_call: TRBV7-8; j_call: TRBJ2-1; cdr3_length: 15; cdr3_aa: CASSLVLGRYNEQFF